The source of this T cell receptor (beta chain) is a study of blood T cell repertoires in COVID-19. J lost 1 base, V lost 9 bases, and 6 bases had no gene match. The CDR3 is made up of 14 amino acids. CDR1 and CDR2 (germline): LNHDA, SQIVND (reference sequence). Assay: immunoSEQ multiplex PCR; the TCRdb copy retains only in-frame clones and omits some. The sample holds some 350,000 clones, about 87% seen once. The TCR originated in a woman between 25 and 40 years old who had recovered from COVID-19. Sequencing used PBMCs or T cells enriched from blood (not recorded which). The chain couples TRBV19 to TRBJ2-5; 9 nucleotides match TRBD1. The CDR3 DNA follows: TGTGCCAGCCGTTCACAGGGGGCCCAAGAGACCCAGTACTTC. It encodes CASRSQGAQETQYF.